The rows below give T cell receptor beta chains drawn from one sample of a study of post-analysis software for immune sequencing data. TCRdb reanalysed the PCR reads using MiXCR and keeps one entry per CDR3 protein. Of roughly 620,000 distinct CDR3 sequences listed, about 40% are singletons. Input material: blood. The source is a girl aged 10 to 17 with multiple sclerosis. Both conserved end residues are part of each CDR3. A D gene is named only where the DNA matches it firmly. Expanded clones get a size class; other rows say once, few or many, or leave the size out.

j_call | d_call | clone_size | v_call | cdr3_nt | cdr3_aa
TRBJ2-1 | . | few | TRBV4-1 | TGCGCCAGCAGCCAAGGGGAGAACAGCCAGGGTGGTAATGAGCAGTTCTTC | CASSQGENSQGGNEQFF
TRBJ2-3 | TRBD1 | few | TRBV7-9 | TGTGCCAGCAGCCGGGACAGGGCCACAGATACGCAGTATTTT | CASSRDRATDTQYF
TRBJ2-1 | TRBD2 | . | TRBV12-3/TRBV12-4 | TGTGCCAGCAGGCCGGGACTAGCGGGAGGGCCGGAGTACAATGAGCAGTTCTTC | CASRPGLAGGPEYNEQFF
TRBJ2-1 | . | few | TRBV10-3 | TGTGCCATCAGTGAGGCGGATCCCTACAATGAGCAGTTCTTC | CAISEADPYNEQFF
TRBJ2-7 | TRBD1 | few | TRBV27 | TGTGCCAGCAGTTTATATGAGACAGGGGACTACGAGCAGTACTTC | CASSLYETGDYEQYF
TRBJ2-4 | . | few | TRBV28 | TGTGCCAGCAGTCAGGGGACTATACGGGAAAACATTCAGTACTTC | CASSQGTIRENIQYF
TRBJ1-1 | . | few | TRBV20-1 | TGCAGTGCTAGAGATGGGGCGGGCACTGAAGCTTTCTTT | CSARDGAGTEAFF
TRBJ2-1 | TRBD2 | . | TRBV4-1 | TGCGCCAGCAGCCAAGGCTCCGGGACTAGCTCCTACAATGAGCAGTTCTTC | CASSQGSGTSSYNEQFF
TRBJ2-5 | . | . | TRBV7-8 | TGTGCCAGCACCGGACAGAAAGAGACCCAGTACTTC | CASTGQKETQYF
TRBJ2-7 | . | . | TRBV20-1 | TGCAGTGCTACCTACGTGCAGCTCTACGAGCAGTACTTC | CSATYVQLYEQYF
TRBJ2-1 | TRBD2 | few | TRBV29-1 | TGCAGCGTGGGTGGACTAGCGGGAGGGTTGAGCTCCTACAATGAGCAGTTCTTC | CSVGGLAGGLSSYNEQFF
TRBJ2-7 | TRBD2 | . | TRBV12-3/TRBV12-4 | TGTGCCAGCAGAACCGGGACTAGCGGCTACGAGCAGTACTTC | CASRTGTSGYEQYF
TRBJ1-1 | . | . | TRBV7-2 | TGTGCCAGCAGCTTAAGGGCCACTGAAGCTTTCTTT | CASSLRATEAFF
TRBJ1-2 | . | . | TRBV6-2/TRBV6-3 | TGTGCCAGCAGTTACTCGATCAACGCTGGCTACACCTTC | CASSYSINAGYTF
TRBJ1-2 | TRBD1 | . | TRBV6-6 | TGTGCCAGCAGTTACTCAACAGGGGGCTCGAACTATGGCTACACCTTC | CASSYSTGGSNYGYTF
TRBJ2-3 | TRBD2 | few | TRBV20-1 | TGCAGTGCTAGAGCTCAGGGGGCCGGACTAGCGGGGGATGATACGCAGTATTTT | CSARAQGAGLAGDDTQYF
TRBJ1-2 | . | . | TRBV5-1 | TGCGCCAGCAGCTTGGACAGTTCCCACACCTTC | CASSLDSSHTF
TRBJ2-3 | TRBD2 | . | TRBV7-2 | TGTGCCGGCAGCCTAGCGGACGGCACAGATACGCAGTATTTT | CAGSLADGTDTQYF
TRBJ1-4 | . | . | TRBV7-9 | TGTGCCAGCAGCTTAGCGGTCAATAACGAAAAACTGTTTTTT | CASSLAVNNEKLFF
TRBJ2-1 | TRBD2 | . | TRBV29-1 | TGCAGCGTTGTCCCGACTAGCGGGCGCCAATACAATGAGCAGTTCTTC | CSVVPTSGRQYNEQFF
TRBJ2-3 | . | few | TRBV4-1 | TGCGCCAGCAGCCAAGAAATCCCGGATACGCAGTATTTT | CASSQEIPDTQYF
TRBJ2-1 | . | few | TRBV29-1 | TGCAGCGTTGAAGATCCACCGGAGGCCCTCACCTACAATGAGCAGTTCTTC | CSVEDPPEALTYNEQFF